The text below deals with one T cell receptor (beta chain). Its antigen has not been determined. No base qualities exist here, and no much larger clone lies one base off it. Unsorted PBMC libraries were generated from 2 million PBMCs stored in RNAlater at -80 °C until RNA extraction. Multiple sclerosis patients were enrolled in a US clinical protocol evaluating disease progression by magnetic resonance imaging. PBMCs were separated from peripheral blood using Ficoll-Hypaque density gradient centrifugation and then cryopreserved in liquid nitrogen. The sample originates from a study of neurological immune-mediated disorders (dated by TCRdb to the late 2010s). About the study as a whole: Of the 35 or so multiple sclerosis patients, about 30 had relapsing-remitting MS and 3 had secondary progressive MS. Peripheral blood TCR-beta repertoires from HTLV-I-associated myelopathy (HAM/TSP) patients, multiple sclerosis patients and healthy controls were compared by UMI-based sequencing. Longitudinal samples, technical triplicates and paired sorted CD4+ and CD8+ T-cell subsets, alongside PBMC samples, were included among the roughly 96 TCR-beta libraries. The cohort included 68 subjects: some 15 with HAM/TSP, approximately 34 with multiple sclerosis, and around 20 healthy controls. Overall results and qualifications from the work: TCR clonal expansion was greatest in HAM/TSP patients and smallest in MS patients, who ranked below even healthy controls. The MS cluster was not associated with any clinical or MRI features, and the authors stated that larger cohorts are needed. Phylogenetic analysis grouped repertoires from 18 of 34 MS patients into a cluster of related CDR3 sequences, suggesting a possible repertoire-level signature. Expanded clones from different subjects shared no identical CDR3 amino acid sequences, which suggests that TCR-beta repertoires were private in all groups.

cDNA synthesis used template-switch 5'RACE with a primer carrying a 10-nucleotide random unique molecular identifier tagging each TCR transcript. Every sequencing run covered 15-18 subjects and yielded more than 160 million TCR-beta sequences. Total RNA was extracted with the RNeasy kit. The KAPA Real-time Library Amplification kit was used to amplify TCR-beta VDJ regions with primers for the TCR constant region and the 5'RACE anchor. A first PCR added sample indexes and Illumina adaptors, after which a second PCR increased the library yield. The roughly 650 bp TCR product was size-selected on a 2% E-gel SizeSelection system after Ampure bead purification. Before pooling, libraries had their quality checked on a Bioanalyzer, their concentration measured with Qubit, and their quantity determined with the Kapa Library Quantification kit. Paired-end 2 x 150 bp sequencing of the libraries was performed on an Illumina HiSeq 2500. To increase sequence diversity, about 23-30% phiX was spiked into each library pool. Per the original workflow: Quality-filtered reads were processed with the UMI-based MiGEC pipeline, and over 85% of raw TCR sequences were removed by the MiGEC pipeline during error correction. VDJ genes were aligned to IMGT germline references, and each clonotype was defined by a unique CDR3 amino acid sequence together with V-J genes. Clonal expansion, Shannon diversity and CDR3 relatedness (CalcPairwiseDistances, ClusterSamples) were evaluated with VDJtools, and phylogenetic trees were built with CLCbio workbench. Expanded clones were defined as having at least 8 unique UMIs, based on coefficient-of-variation modelling across technical triplicates. TCRdb ran its own pipeline on the public reads, namely fastp trimming at Q25 and MiXCR clone calling, and kept in-frame beta chains. Identical CDR3 proteins give one entry, which carries the most common genes and DNA. TCRdb, not the original authors, processed these V and J calls. The sample includes 78,000 or so distinct CDR3 sequences, with approximately 5% observed a single time. The ten largest account for 2.2% of the sample.

The receptor was isolated from a woman aged 25 to 39 with multiple sclerosis. The source material was PBMCs.

The CDR3 protein is CASSLSPLAGGPNTQYF. The DNA sequence is TGTGCCAGCAGCTTGAGCCCACTAGCGGGGGGGCCGAATACGCAGTATTTT. The rearranged chain carries TRBV7-3 and TRBJ2-3; TRBD2 lines up with 13 middle nucleotides. Taken from the germline V gene, the CDR1 and CDR2 loops are SGHTA and FQGTGA. Measured from the cysteine to the phenylalanine, the CDR3 is 17 residues long. Kept here is only the CDR3 DNA, which spans 51 bases and is read in frame from base 1. After removal of 3 bases from V and 7 bases from J, the junction retains 10 bases not matched to a gene.